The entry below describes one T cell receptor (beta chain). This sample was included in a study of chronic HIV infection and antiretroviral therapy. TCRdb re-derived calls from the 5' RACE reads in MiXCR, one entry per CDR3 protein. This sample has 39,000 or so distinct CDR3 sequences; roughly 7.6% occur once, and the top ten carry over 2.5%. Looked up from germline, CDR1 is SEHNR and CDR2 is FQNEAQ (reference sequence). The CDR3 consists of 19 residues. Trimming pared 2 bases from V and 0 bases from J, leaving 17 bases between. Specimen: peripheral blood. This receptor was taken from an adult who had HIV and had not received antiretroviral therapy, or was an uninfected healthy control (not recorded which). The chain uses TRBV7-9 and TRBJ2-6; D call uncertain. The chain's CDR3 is CASSLLRPRTYSGANVLTF. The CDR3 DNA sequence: TGTGCCAGCAGCTTATTAAGGCCCAGGACCTACTCTGGGGCCAACGTCCTGACTTTC.